The 26 T cell receptor beta chains below come from one sample, sequenced in a study of T cells in Graves' hyperthyroidism and ophthalmopathy (dated 2019 in TCRdb). Library generation was performed with multiplex PCR. TCRdb records Illumina HiSeq 2000 as the sequencer. The TCR beta CDR3 regions were amplified from the RNA transcripts. The first round of RT-PCR for the TCR CDR3 was performed with the HTBI primer set and the Qiagen OneStep RT-PCR kit. The public reads were run again by TCRdb, first through fastp at Q25 and then through MiXCR, and only productive beta chains were kept. Each entry is one CDR3 protein sequence, shown with its most common DNA and genes. In this sample the table shows approximately 200,000 distinct CDR3 sequences, about 17% of which occur a single time. Around 43% of the sample is held by the ten biggest clonotypes. Sequencing was performed on blood. The receptors stem from a man aged 35 to 55 with Graves' hyperthyroidism.

Concerning this clonotype itself: An end of the junction does not agree with germline; a read error may underlie this. J is TRBJ2-5 and V is TRBV7-7; the D call may be TRBD1 or TRBD2 (5 bases each). Germline V gives CDR1 SSHAT, CDR2 FNYEAQ (reference sequence). The CDR3 has 15 residues. CDR3 nucleotide sequence: TGTGCTAGCAGCTTATCCGGGACCCACGGAGAGACCCAGTACTTC. This encodes CASSLSGTHGETQYF.

This clonotype was recorded a few times. This chain uses TRBV15 with TRBJ2-3; 7 positions match TRBD2. The CDR3 contains 15 residues. V gave up 1 base and J gave up 3 bases; unmatched junction bases: 4. CDR1 is LNHNV and CDR2 is YYDKDF in the germline V gene (reference sequence). CDR3: CATSRVAGVTDTQYF. DNA of the CDR3: TGTGCCACCAGCAGAGTTGCGGGAGTTACAGATACGCAGTATTTT.

This clonotype was seen a handful of times. This sequence joins TRBV7-9 and TRBJ1-5; 8 bases fit TRBD1. From germline, CDR1 is SEHNR and CDR2 FQNEAQ (reference sequence). The CDR3 runs 13 residues. V shed 5 bases, J shed 5 bases, and the junction held 2 bases outside the gene matches. The CDR3 sequence is CASSPTGDQPQHF. Here the CDR3 DNA reads TGTGCCAGCAGCCCGACAGGGGATCAGCCCCAGCATTTT.

The sample holds many counts of this clonotype. The V and J genes are TRBV24-1 and TRBJ2-6, with a tentative D call TRBD2 (5 bases). Germline CDR1 reads KGHDR; CDR2 reads SFDVKD. The CDR3 is 17 amino acids. V shed 3 bases and J shed 0 bases, with 11 bases lying between them. The CDR3 spells CATSDPGLGSGANVLTF. CDR3 coding DNA: TGTGCCACCAGTGATCCCGGACTTGGCTCTGGGGCCAACGTCCTGACTTTC.

This clonotype was found many times. J is TRBJ2-1 and V is TRBV2, with D perhaps matching TRBD1 or TRBD2 (5 bases each). Trimming removed 6 bases at V and 6 bases at J, with 15 bases between. The germline CDR1 and CDR2 sequences are SNHLY and FYNNEI. The CDR3 sequence is 14 residues long. For the CDR3, the DNA is TGTGCCAGCAGGGCAGGGACGGCTCCCAATGAGCAGTTCTTC. Amino acids: CASRAGTAPNEQFF.

This clonotype showed up many times. The chain joins TRBV12-3 or TRBV12-4 to TRBJ1-1; 7 bases map to TRBD1. V was clipped by 6 bases and J by 5 bases; unmatched bases: 9. The CDR3 runs 14 residues. The CDR3 coding sequence is TGTGCCAGCAGCCTCAGCAGGGGGGAGACTGAAGCTTTCTTT. Its translation is CASSLSRGETEAFF.

V is TRBV7-2 and J is TRBJ2-2; D is uncertain. CDR1 SGHTA and CDR2 FQGNSA come from the germline V gene. The V end lost 7 bases, the J end lost 6 bases, and 9 bases lay between the germline ends. The CDR3 is 12 amino acids. This CDR3 reads CASTLKAGELFF. CDR3 DNA: TGTGCCAGCACGCTGAAGGCCGGGGAGCTGTTTTTT.

This clonotype was seen at least ten times. The chain recombines TRBV11-2 with TRBJ2-7; no definite D call. The length of the CDR3 is 15 residues. Germline CDR1 SGHAT, CDR2 FQNNGV. V was trimmed by 1 base and J by 0 bases, leaving 10 bases between them. The CDR3 reads CASSLGPDSSYEQYF. In DNA form, the CDR3 reads TGTGCCAGCAGCTTAGGGCCGGATAGCTCCTACGAGCAGTACTTC.

This clonotype was counted many times. CDR3: CASSFAGQGIYEQYF. The DNA of the CDR3 is TGTGCCAGCAGTTTCGCGGGCCAGGGTATCTACGAGCAGTACTTC. The rearrangement links TRBV27 to TRBJ2-7, with D tentatively TRBD1 or TRBD2 (5 bases each). V was trimmed by 3 bases and J by 3 bases, leaving 15 bases between them. CDR3 size: 15 residues. The germline V gene encodes CDR1 MNHEY and CDR2 SMNVEV (reference sequence).

This clonotype was seen more than once but under ten times. CDR3: CASTTWDLSYGYTF. DNA of the CDR3: TGTGCCAGCACCACTTGGGACCTCTCATATGGCTACACCTTC. The chain recombines TRBV6-1 with TRBJ1-2; maybe TRBD1 (5 bases). The CDR3 runs 14 residues. Germline lookup yields CDR1 MNHNS and CDR2 SASEGT. V was clipped by 7 bases and J by 5 bases, with 17 bases between them.

This clonotype occurred many times. This rearrangement joins TRBV4-3 to TRBJ1-3; D unresolved. This CDR3 contains 15 residues. The germline V gene encodes CDR1 LGHNA and CDR2 YSLEER. V was trimmed by 0 bases and J by 8 bases, leaving 14 bases between them. The CDR3 sequence: CASSQDLRNLDTIYF. CDR3 bases: TGCGCCAGCAGCCAAGATCTGCGGAATCTGGACACCATATATTTT.

This clonotype was picked up many times. The V gene is TRBV6-1, the J gene TRBJ1-1, with D perhaps matching TRBD1 (6 bases). V shed 6 bases and J shed 1 base, with 9 bases lying between them. Germline V gene data show CDR1 as MNHNS and CDR2 as SASEGT. The CDR3 is made up of 13 amino acids. CDR3 loop: CASRGHPNTEAFF. CDR3 in DNA: TGTGCCAGCAGGGGACACCCGAACACTGAAGCTTTCTTT.

This clonotype was detected ten times or more. The chain joins TRBV28 to TRBJ2-1; D gene ambiguous. From germline, CDR1 is MDHEN and CDR2 SYDVKM. The CDR3 sequence is 14 residues long. V was trimmed by 3 bases and J by 7 bases, leaving 13 bases between them. CDR3 amino acids: CASSFGGPRNEQFF. As DNA, the CDR3 is TGTGCCAGCAGTTTTGGCGGTCCGCGGAATGAGCAGTTCTTC.

This clonotype was detected ten times or more. V is TRBV5-6 and J is TRBJ2-3; 9 bases line up with TRBD1. Per the germline V gene, CDR1 is SGHDT and CDR2 is YYEEEE. This CDR3 is 16 amino acids long. V was pared by 2 bases and J by 11 bases, with 15 bases of the junction left unmatched. The CDR3 DNA is TGTGCCAGCAGCTTTTTAGTGGGGACAGGGTTAAATTGGCAGTATTTT. Translated: CASSFLVGTGLNWQYF.

In its sample, this clonotype was seen a few times. V is TRBV6-4 and J is TRBJ1-3; possibly TRBD1 for D (5 bases). The CDR3 has 16 amino acids. V dropped 5 bases and J dropped 0 bases, with 14 bases sitting between them. Per the germline V gene, CDR1 is MRHNA and CDR2 is SNTAGT. Written as DNA, the CDR3 is TGTGCCAGCAGTTTTAGCAGGGATAGCTCTGGAAACACCATATATTTT. Translating it yields CASSFSRDSSGNTIYF.

The table lists this clonotype with many counts. The genes are TRBV24-1 and TRBJ2-1, with 9 bases fitting TRBD2. The CDR3 has 17 residues. V lost 3 bases and J lost 0; bases outside the gene matches: 5. Germline CDR1 and CDR2: KGHDR and SFDVKD. The CDR3 sequence is CATSDRSGGNSYNEQFF. The CDR3 bases are TGTGCCACCAGTGATCGGAGCGGGGGGAACTCCTACAATGAGCAGTTCTTC.

The table lists this clonotype with many counts. This chain uses TRBV7-6 with TRBJ1-1; the match to TRBD1 covers 12 bases. Germline V gene lookup returns CDR1 SGHVS and CDR2 FNYEAQ. This CDR3 is built from 14 residues. Losses at the gene ends were 5 bases for V and 8 bases for J; bases not matched to a gene: 6. The CDR3, as DNA: TGTGCCAGCAGCGCGGGACAGGGGGCGACGGAAGCTTTCTTT. Amino acids: CASSAGQGATEAFF. Using reference TRBV7-6 and TRBJ1-1 for the parts outside the CDR3, the full variable domain is GAGVSQSPRYKVTKRGQDVALRCDPISGHVSLYWYRQALGQGPEFLTYFNYEAQQDKSGLPNDRFSAERPEGSISTLTIQRTEQRDSAMYRCASSAGQGATEAFFGQGTRLTVV.

A few counts support this clonotype. A much more abundant neighbour one base away suggests this may be a read error. The CDR3 sequence: CASSLFVSTNEKLFF. CDR3 sequence (DNA): TGTGCCAGCAGCTTATTCGTATCAACTAATGAAAAACTGTTTTTT. V is TRBV7-3 and J is TRBJ1-4; no reliable D call. From germline, CDR1 is SGHTA and CDR2 FQGTGA. This CDR3 has 15 amino acids. With 2 bases removed from V and 0 bases from J, the gap between germline ends came to 7 bases.

The rearrangement links TRBV10-3 to TRBJ1-2; possibly TRBD1 for D (6 bases). V was pared by 5 bases and J by 3 bases, with 16 bases between. Looked up from germline, CDR1 is ENHRY and CDR2 is SYGVKD. CDR3 length equals 15 residues. CDR3 amino acids: CAISTHRELDYGYTF. CDR3 bases: TGTGCCATCAGTACCCACAGGGAATTAGACTATGGCTACACCTTC.

There are many counts of this clonotype. This chain connects TRBV7-9 to TRBJ2-1; 10 positions agree with TRBD2. The trim removed 2 bases at V and 3 bases at J, leaving 7 bases unmatched. The germline V gene has CDR1 SEHNR and CDR2 FQNEAQ (reference sequence). CDR3 length equals 17 residues. The CDR3 loop reads CASSLLLAGVIYNEQFF. DNA for the CDR3: TGTGCCAGCAGCTTACTCCTAGCGGGGGTCATCTACAATGAGCAGTTCTTC.

The sample holds one count of this clonotype. This chain joins TRBV19 and TRBJ2-7; possibly TRBD2 for D (5 bases). The CDR3 is made up of 14 amino acids. The V end was cut by 6 bases, the J end by 0 bases, with 12 bases between. Germline V CDR1 and CDR2: LNHDA, SQIVND (reference sequence). CDR3 in DNA: TGTGCCAGTAGCGGACTTCGGAGCTCCTACGAGCAGTACTTC. As protein: CASSGLRSSYEQYF.

The sample holds many counts of this clonotype. The V and J genes are TRBV28 and TRBJ1-1; 7 positions match TRBD1. Looked up from germline, CDR1 is MDHEN and CDR2 is SYDVKM. With V trimmed by 7 bases and J by 3 bases, 8 bases remained unmatched. This CDR3 region has 14 residues. CDR3 protein: CASTGQAGYTEAFF. DNA for the CDR3: TGTGCCAGCACTGGACAGGCGGGTTACACTGAAGCTTTCTTT.

This clonotype has at least ten counts. The chain recombines TRBV28 with TRBJ2-2; a possible D gene is TRBD1 (6 bases). The CDR3 has 16 amino acids. CDR1 and CDR2 (germline): MDHEN, SYDVKM. Trimming cost V 4 bases and J 6 bases, with 18 bases left between them. The CDR3 loop is CASSSIITGWPGELFF. CDR3 DNA sequence: TGTGCCAGCAGTTCCATAATAACAGGGTGGCCCGGGGAGCTGTTTTTT.

This clonotype has at least ten counts. The V call is TRBV5-1, the J call TRBJ2-3; 9 bases are shared with TRBD1. Germline CDR1 is SGHRS and CDR2 is YFSETQ. The V gene end was trimmed by 2 bases and the J gene end by 0 bases; junction bases not matched to a gene: 7. CDR3 length: 17 amino acids. The CDR3 DNA follows: TGCGCCAGCAGCTTTGGACAGGGGCATCTAAGCACAGATACGCAGTATTTT. Its translation: CASSFGQGHLSTDTQYF.

Ten or more counts support this clonotype. The chain combines TRBV2 with TRBJ2-2; no reliable D call. The germline V and J ends were trimmed by 4 bases and 4 bases, with 10 bases remaining between them. This CDR3 region has 14 residues. Germline assignment: CDR1 SNHLY and CDR2 FYNNEI. CDR3 sequence reads: CASSASVGTGELFF. The CDR3 DNA is TGTGCCAGCAGTGCCAGCGTGGGCACCGGGGAGCTGTTTTTT.

This clonotype was counted a few times. This sequence joins TRBV7-9 and TRBJ2-1; possibly TRBD1 for D (6 bases). Per the germline V gene, CDR1 is SEHNR and CDR2 is FQNEAQ (reference sequence). The CDR3 totals 14 residues. Trimming took 4 bases from V and 4 from J, leaving 11 bases between them. The CDR3 DNA follows: TGTGCCAGCAGCTCGGGACACCTATACAATGAGCAGTTCTTC. It specifies CASSSGHLYNEQFF.